The 10 T cell receptor beta chains listed next were all sequenced from one sample in a study of shared clonotypes between healthy human individuals. Libraries were prepared by immunoSEQ multiplex PCR; TCRdb keeps only in-frame clonotypes and omits some of them. The data contain over a million clones, 98% of them singletons. Sample: naive CD4+ T cells sorted from blood. Subset indicated: CD45RA+ positively selected. The receptors shown here come from a man aged 25-45 years in good health.

On this clone itself: The sample holds other DNA sequences that translate to the same CDR3. The chain has TRBV11-2 and TRBJ2-3; no reliable D call. V gave up 0 bases and J gave up 1 base, with 5 bases separating them. The germline gives CDR1 SGHAT, CDR2 FQNNGV. This CDR3 spans 14 amino acids. The CDR3: CASSLDRGTDTQYF. As DNA, the CDR3 is TGTGCCAGCAGCTTAGATAGGGGCACAGATACGCAGTATTTT.

This clone appeared a single time. Other DNA sequences in the sample encode the same CDR3. The genes are TRBV7-3 and TRBJ1-1, with TRBD1 as a possible D gene (5 bases). Germline V gene data show CDR1 as SGHTA and CDR2 as FQGTGA. The CDR3 has 14 residues. Trimming shortened V by 2 bases and J by 1 base, and 8 bases separated the two germline ends. The CDR3 bases are TGTGCCAGCAGCTTAGTGGGGACGAACACTGAAGCTTTCTTT. This encodes CASSLVGTNTEAFF.

The chain joins TRBV29-1 to TRBJ2-5; D unresolved. Germline CDR1 is SQVTM and CDR2 is ANQGSEA. The CDR3 is 12 amino acids. Deletions cut 4 bases from V and 5 bases from J, with 11 bases between. This CDR3 is CSVVVTLETQYF. The DNA for the CDR3 is TGCAGCGTTGTAGTTACGCTCGAGACCCAGTACTTC.

The chain has TRBV19 and TRBJ2-7; 10 nucleotides align to TRBD1. This CDR3 is 14 amino acids long. V lost 6 bases to trimming and J lost 1 base; unmatched junction nucleotides: 3. CDR1 is LNHDA, CDR2 SQIVND, per germline (reference sequence). In DNA form, the CDR3 reads TGTGCCAGTAGCAGACAGGGGGCATCCTACGAGCAGTACTTC. Translated: CASSRQGASYEQYF.

A remark on this clone: This sample includes further DNA sequences coding for the same CDR3. This rearrangement joins TRBV9 to TRBJ2-5, with D maybe TRBD1 (5 bases). This CDR3 region has 14 residues. V dropped 0 bases and J dropped 3 bases, with 9 bases sitting between them. The V gene's germline CDR1 is SGDLS and CDR2 YYNGEE. The DNA of the CDR3 is TGTGCCAGCAGCGTAGGGCAGGGTAAAGAGACCCAGTACTTC. This encodes CASSVGQGKETQYF.

The chain links TRBV5-1 to TRBJ2-3; TRBD2 matches 8 bases. This CDR3 comprises 15 residues. Germline V gene lookup returns CDR1 SGHRS and CDR2 YFSETQ. The junction had 5 bases not matched to a gene; V was cut back by 4 bases and J by 1 base. Here the CDR3 DNA reads TGCGCCAGCAGCAATTCGACTAGCGGCACAGATACGCAGTATTTT. It is translated as CASSNSTSGTDTQYF.

The V and J genes are TRBV6-1 and TRBJ2-7, with no clear D. The CDR3 consists of 16 residues. V was pared by 6 bases and J by 2 bases, with 20 bases between. Germline lookup yields CDR1 MNHNS and CDR2 SASEGT. DNA for the CDR3: TGTGCCAGCAGGGAACGCCTCGGAGTGTCGGCCTACGAGCAGTACTTC. It translates to CASRERLGVSAYEQYF.

This chain joins TRBV2 and TRBJ2-5; a possible D gene is TRBD2 (5 bases). There are 11 residues in the CDR3. Trimming took off 7 bases at V and 9 bases at J, with 12 bases between the two ends. The germline gives CDR1 SNHLY, CDR2 FYNNEI. This CDR3 is CASTLAGAQYF. The DNA of the CDR3 is TGTGCCAGCACCTTGGCCGGGGCCCAGTACTTC.

The rearrangement uses TRBV27 and TRBJ2-7, with 12 bases aligning to TRBD2. V lost 6 bases to trimming and J lost 0 bases; unmatched junction nucleotides: 9. CDR1 MNHEY and CDR2 SMNVEV come from the germline V gene (reference sequence). The CDR3 consists of 17 residues. The CDR3 nucleotides are TGTGCCAGCAGACGACTAGCGGGAGCGGAGCTCTCCTACGAGCAGTACTTC. It codes for CASRRLAGAELSYEQYF.

The J gene is TRBJ2-3, the V gene TRBV19, with D unresolved. Trimming took 7 bases from V and 2 from J, leaving 7 bases between them. Germline CDR1 and CDR2: LNHDA and SQIVND (reference sequence). This CDR3 comprises 12 residues. CDR3 bases: TGTGCCAGTACAGACCTCACAGATACGCAGTATTTT. Protein sequence: CASTDLTDTQYF.